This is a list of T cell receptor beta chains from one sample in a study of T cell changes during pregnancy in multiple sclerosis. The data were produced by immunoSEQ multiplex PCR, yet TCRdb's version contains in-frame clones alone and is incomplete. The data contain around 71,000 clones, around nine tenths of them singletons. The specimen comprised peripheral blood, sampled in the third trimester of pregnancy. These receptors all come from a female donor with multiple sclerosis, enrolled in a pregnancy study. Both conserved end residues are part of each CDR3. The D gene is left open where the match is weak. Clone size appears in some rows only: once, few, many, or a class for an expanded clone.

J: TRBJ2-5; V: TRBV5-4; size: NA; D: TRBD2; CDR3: CASSPRLAGGWETQYF; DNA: TGTGCCAGCAGCCCAAGACTAGCGGGAGGGTGGGAGACCCAGTACTTC
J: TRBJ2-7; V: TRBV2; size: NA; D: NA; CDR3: CASSERSGYEQYF; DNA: TGTGCCAGCAGTGAGCGGTCCGGCTACGAGCAGTACTTC
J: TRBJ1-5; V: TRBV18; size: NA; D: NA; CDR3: CASSLGINLNQPQHF; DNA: TGTGCCAGCTCACTCGGGATCAATCTCAATCAGCCCCAGCATTTT
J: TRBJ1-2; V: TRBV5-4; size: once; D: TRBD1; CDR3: CASSEVTGATGYTF; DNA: TGTGCCAGCAGCGAAGTAACAGGGGCTACTGGCTACACCTTC
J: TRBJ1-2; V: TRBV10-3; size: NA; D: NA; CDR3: CAIRGDRTPYGYTF; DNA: TGTGCCATCAGGGGTGACAGGACCCCCTATGGCTACACCTTC
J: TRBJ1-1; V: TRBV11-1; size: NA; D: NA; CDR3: CASSLARGGAATEAFF; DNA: TGTGCCAGCAGCTTAGCCCGCGGGGGGGCGGCCACTGAAGCTTTCTTT
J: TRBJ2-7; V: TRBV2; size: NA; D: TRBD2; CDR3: CASSGTSGSLSEQYF; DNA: TGTGCCAGCAGCGGGACTAGCGGGAGTCTGAGCGAGCAGTACTTC
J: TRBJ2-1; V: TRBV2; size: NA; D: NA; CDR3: CASSVRQGGGNEQFF; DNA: TGTGCCAGCAGTGTGAGGCAGGGGGGCGGGAATGAGCAGTTCTTC
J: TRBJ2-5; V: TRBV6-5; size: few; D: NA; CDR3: CASRQYQETQYF; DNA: TGTGCCAGCAGGCAGTACCAAGAGACCCAGTACTTC
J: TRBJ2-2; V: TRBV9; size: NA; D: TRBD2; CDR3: CASSGGLFTGELFF; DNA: TGTGCCAGCAGCGGGGGACTATTCACCGGGGAGCTGTTTTTT
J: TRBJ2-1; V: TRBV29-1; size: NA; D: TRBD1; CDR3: CSDGTGPYNEQFF; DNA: TGCAGCGATGGGACAGGCCCCTACAATGAGCAGTTCTTC
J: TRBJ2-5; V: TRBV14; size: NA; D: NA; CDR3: CASSQDDIWLQETQYF; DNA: TGTGCCAGCAGCCAAGATGATATATGGCTCCAAGAGACCCAGTACTTC
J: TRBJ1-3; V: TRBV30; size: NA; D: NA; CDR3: CAWSLGNTIYF; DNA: TGTGCCTGGAGTCTAGGTAACACCATATATTTT
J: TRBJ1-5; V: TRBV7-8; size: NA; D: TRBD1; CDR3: CASRPGQGGLGQPQHF; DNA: TGTGCCAGCAGACCTGGACAGGGCGGCCTTGGGCAGCCCCAGCATTTT
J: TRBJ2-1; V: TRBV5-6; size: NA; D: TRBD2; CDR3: CASSSREGLHPYNEQFF; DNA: TGTGCCAGCAGCTCACGGGAGGGCCTCCACCCCTACAATGAGCAGTTCTTC
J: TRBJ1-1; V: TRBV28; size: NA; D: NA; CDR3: CASSSKQRADEAFF; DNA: TGTGCCAGCAGTTCCAAACAGAGAGCCGATGAAGCTTTCTTT
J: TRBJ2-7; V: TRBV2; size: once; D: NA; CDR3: CASNGSPRIENEQYF; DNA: TGTGCCAGCAACGGGAGTCCCCGCATTGAGAACGAGCAGTACTTC
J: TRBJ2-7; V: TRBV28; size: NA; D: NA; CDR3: CASSTRHVMSYEQYF; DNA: TGTGCCAGCAGTACTAGACACGTCATGTCCTACGAGCAGTACTTC
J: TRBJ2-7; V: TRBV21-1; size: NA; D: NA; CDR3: CASSGYTGTGPYEQYF; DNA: TGTGCCAGCAGCGGATATACCGGGACAGGGCCTTACGAGCAGTACTTC
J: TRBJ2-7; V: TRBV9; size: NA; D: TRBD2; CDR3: CASSGTSGPYEQYF; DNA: TGTGCCAGCAGCGGGACTAGCGGACCCTACGAGCAGTACTTC
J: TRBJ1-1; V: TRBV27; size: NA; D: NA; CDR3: CASSPVGNTEAFF; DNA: TGTGCCAGCAGTCCAGTTGGGAACACTGAAGCTTTCTTT
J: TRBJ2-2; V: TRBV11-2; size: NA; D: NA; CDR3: CASSLRPERGELFF; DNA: TGTGCCAGCAGCTTAAGACCCGAGCGGGGGGAGCTGTTTTTT
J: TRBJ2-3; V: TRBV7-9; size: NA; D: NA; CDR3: CASSFPPGTHTDTQYF; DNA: TGTGCCAGCAGCTTCCCCCCAGGGACACACACAGATACGCAGTATTTT
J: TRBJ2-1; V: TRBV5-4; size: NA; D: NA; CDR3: CASSFPGGAYNEQFF; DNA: TGTGCCAGCAGCTTTCCAGGAGGGGCCTACAATGAGCAGTTCTTC
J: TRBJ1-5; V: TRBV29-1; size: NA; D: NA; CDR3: CSPSDRADSNQPQHF; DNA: TGCAGCCCCTCGGACAGAGCTGATAGCAATCAGCCCCAGCATTTT
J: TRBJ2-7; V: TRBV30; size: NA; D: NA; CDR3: CAWSGEGVSYEQYF; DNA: TGTGCCTGGAGTGGGGAGGGGGTAAGCTACGAGCAGTACTTC
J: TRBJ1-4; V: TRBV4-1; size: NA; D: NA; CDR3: CASSQAWTPRREKLFF; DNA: TGCGCCAGCAGCCAAGCCTGGACACCCAGACGGGAAAAACTGTTTTTT
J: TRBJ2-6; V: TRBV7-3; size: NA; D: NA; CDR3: CASSLGGANVLTF; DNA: TGTGCCAGCAGCTTGGGCGGGGCCAACGTCCTGACTTTC
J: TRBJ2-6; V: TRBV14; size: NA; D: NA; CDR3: CASSQVRGSGANVLTF; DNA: TGTGCCAGCAGCCAAGTCAGGGGCTCTGGGGCCAACGTCCTGACTTTC
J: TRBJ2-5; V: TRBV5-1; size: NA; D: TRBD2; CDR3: CASRPAGTRGPETQYF; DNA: TGCGCCAGCAGACCCGCGGGGACTAGAGGCCCGGAGACCCAGTACTTC
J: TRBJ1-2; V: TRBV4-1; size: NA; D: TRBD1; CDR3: CASSHVGQGDYGYTF; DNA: TGCGCCAGCAGCCACGTCGGACAGGGGGACTATGGCTACACCTTC
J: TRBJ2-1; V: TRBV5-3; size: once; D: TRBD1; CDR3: CARSRTDRVEQFF; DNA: TGTGCCAGAAGCCGAACCGACAGGGTGGAGCAGTTCTTC
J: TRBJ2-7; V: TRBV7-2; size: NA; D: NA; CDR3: CASSLGEGDEQYF; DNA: TGTGCCAGCAGCTTAGGGGAAGGGGACGAGCAGTACTTC
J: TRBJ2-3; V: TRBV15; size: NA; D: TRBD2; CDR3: CATSRVLAGNTDTQYF; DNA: TGTGCCACCAGCAGAGTACTAGCGGGGAACACAGATACGCAGTATTTT
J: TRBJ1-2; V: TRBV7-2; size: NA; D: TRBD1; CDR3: CASSPPNGQGIGYGYTF; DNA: TGTGCCAGCAGCCCCCCAAACGGACAGGGCATTGGCTATGGCTACACCTTC
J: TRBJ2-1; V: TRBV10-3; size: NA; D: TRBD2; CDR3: CAISESIGGTSGRNEQFF; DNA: TGTGCCATCAGTGAGTCGATCGGGGGGACTAGCGGGAGGAATGAGCAGTTCTTC
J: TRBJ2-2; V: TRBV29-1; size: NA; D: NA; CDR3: CSVAAGELFF; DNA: TGCAGCGTTGCCGCCGGGGAGCTGTTTTTT
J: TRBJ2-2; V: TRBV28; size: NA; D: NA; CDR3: CASSFGQRNTGELFF; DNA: TGTGCCAGCAGTTTTGGGCAGAGGAACACCGGGGAGCTGTTTTTT
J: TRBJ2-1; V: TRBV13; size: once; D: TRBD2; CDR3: CASSPGLAGGSSYNEQFF; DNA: TGTGCCAGCTCGCCGGGACTAGCGGGCGGGAGCTCCTACAATGAGCAGTTCTTC
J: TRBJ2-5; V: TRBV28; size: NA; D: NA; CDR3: CASSTQGPETQYF; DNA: TGTGCCAGCAGTACGCAGGGTCCAGAGACCCAGTACTTC
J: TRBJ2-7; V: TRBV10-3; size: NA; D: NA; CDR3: CAISEGGYEQYF; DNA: TGTGCCATCAGTGAGGGGGGGTACGAGCAGTACTTC
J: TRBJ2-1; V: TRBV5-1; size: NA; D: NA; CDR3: CASSLVAGASYNEQFF; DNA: TGCGCCAGCAGCTTGGTTGCAGGGGCCTCCTACAATGAGCAGTTCTTC
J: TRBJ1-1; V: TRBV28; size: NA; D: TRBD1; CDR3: CASSRGGLNTEAFF; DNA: TGTGCCAGCAGCCGAGGGGGCTTGAACACTGAAGCTTTCTTT
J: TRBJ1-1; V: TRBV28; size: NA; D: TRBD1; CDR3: CASSLDTDRGLMNTEAFF; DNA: TGTGCCAGCAGTCTCGATACTGACAGGGGGCTAATGAACACTGAAGCTTTCTTT
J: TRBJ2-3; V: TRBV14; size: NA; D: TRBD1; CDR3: CASSQGGTGVADTQYF; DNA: TGTGCCAGCAGCCAAGGCGGGACAGGGGTCGCAGATACGCAGTATTTT
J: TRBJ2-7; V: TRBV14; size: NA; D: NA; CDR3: CASSGRNYEQYF; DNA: TGTGCCAGCAGCGGCAGGAACTACGAGCAGTACTTC
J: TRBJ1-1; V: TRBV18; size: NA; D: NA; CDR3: CASSPTDESAFF; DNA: TGTGCCAGCTCACCAACAGACGAATCAGCTTTCTTT
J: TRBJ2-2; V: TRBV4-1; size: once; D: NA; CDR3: CASSQGWGDTGELFF; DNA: TGCGCCAGCAGTCAAGGATGGGGGGACACCGGGGAGCTGTTTTTT
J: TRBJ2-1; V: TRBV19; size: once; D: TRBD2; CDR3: CASSSPTSGRASRNEQFF; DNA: TGTGCCAGTAGTTCCCCGACTAGCGGGAGGGCCTCGAGGAATGAGCAGTTCTTC
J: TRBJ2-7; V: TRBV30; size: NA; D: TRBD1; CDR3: CACPGQGGREQYF; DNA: TGTGCCTGCCCGGGACAGGGGGGGAGAGAGCAGTACTTC
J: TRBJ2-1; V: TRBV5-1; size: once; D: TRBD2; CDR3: CASSLGLAGYGSYNEQFF; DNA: TGCGCCAGCAGCTTGGGGCTAGCGGGATATGGTTCCTACAATGAGCAGTTCTTC
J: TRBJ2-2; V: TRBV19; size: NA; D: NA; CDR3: CASTGRGTGELFF; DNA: TGTGCCAGTACCGGGCGGGGCACCGGGGAGCTGTTTTTT
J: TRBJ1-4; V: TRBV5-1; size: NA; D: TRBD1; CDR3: CASSPQPTGANSATNEKLFF; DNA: TGCGCCAGCAGCCCCCAACCGACAGGGGCGAACTCTGCAACTAATGAAAAACTGTTTTTT
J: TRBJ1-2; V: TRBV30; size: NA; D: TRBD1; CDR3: CAWSVFSPYMRGRCYGYTF; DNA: TGTGCCTGGAGTGTATTTTCCCCGTATATGAGGGGGCGATGCTATGGCTACACCTTC
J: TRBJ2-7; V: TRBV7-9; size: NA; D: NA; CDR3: CASSPDFPSGQYF; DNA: TGTGCCAGCAGCCCGGACTTCCCTAGTGGGCAGTACTTC